This TCR beta chain was retrieved from a study of blood T cell repertoires in COVID-19. Background on the study: T cells, B-cell-depleted T cells, or PBMCs provided the cDNA or gDNA that served as material.

Here immunoSEQ multiplex PCR was the method, and the copy in TCRdb shows in-frame clones only, minus some. The sample lists some 80,000 clones, around 81% occurring once. Deletions cut 4 bases from V and 7 bases from J, with 23 bases between. In germline, CDR1 is SGHNT, CDR2 YYREEE (reference sequence). CDR3 length: 16 residues. The chain is built from TRBV5-4 and TRBJ2-5; D might be TRBD1 (6 bases). Sequencing was done on a sample of peripheral blood. This receptor was identified in an elderly man with acute or convalescent COVID-19. The CDR3 loop reads CASSPGGAESDSTQYF. CDR3 nucleotides: TGTGCCAGCAGCCCTGGGGGCGCCGAATCCGATTCGACCCAGTACTTC. The variable domain in full, with the rest retrieved from reference TRBV5-4 and TRBJ2-5, is ETGVTQSPTHLIKTRGQQVTLRCSSQSGHNTVSWYQQALGQGPQFIFQYYREEENGRGNFPPRFSGLQFPNYSSELNVNALELDDSALYLCASSPGGAESDSTQYFGPGTRLLVL.